This TCR beta chain was observed in a study of blood T cell repertoires in COVID-19. Turning to the study itself: Samples representing acute and convalescent COVID-19 were sourced from the United States, Italy and Spain. The analysed material was cDNA or gDNA that came from T cells, B-cell-depleted T cells, or PBMCs.

The V end lost 3 bases, the J end lost 8 bases, and 13 bases lay between the germline ends. The CDR3 sequence is 14 residues long. Germline CDR1 and CDR2: SGHTA and FQGNSA. Followed longitudinally, the Seattle patients had been enrolled during active infection. Original data processing: Reference gene primers were amplified, and this amplification served to estimate nucleated cell counts. The assay was immunoSEQ multiplex PCR, and TCRdb's table has in-frame clones only and misses some. D and trimming come from the DNA, and the V and J calls and clone size come from that table. Among about 130,000 clones listed, roughly 90% were seen once.

The clonotype was recovered from a man aged 60 to 75 with COVID-19, enrolled during active disease. V and J are TRBV7-2 and TRBJ1-4; no firm D call. The material sequenced was peripheral blood. CDR3 amino acids: CASSFIWGGEKLFF. In DNA form, the CDR3 reads TGTGCCAGCAGCTTCATCTGGGGAGGAGAAAAACTGTTTTTT.